The clone carrying this T cell receptor (beta chain) has more than one count but fewer than ten. The antigen remains unidentified. The CDR3 covers 13 residues. CDR1 and CDR2 from the germline V gene are MNHEY and SVGAGI. V was pared by 5 bases and J by 9 bases, with 8 bases of the junction left unmatched. A quantitative 5'-RACE method, one with molecular barcodes, was used to make TCR beta libraries. TCRdb re-called the 5' RACE reads through MiXCR, storing one row per CDR3 protein. This sample yields under 950,000 distinct CDR3 sequences, of which 19% are seen a single time; 15% to 20% belongs to the top ten. This entry comes from a study of CD8 T cells in ankylosing spondylitis. The study, taken as a whole, reports: Some of the motif variants had earlier been found in reactive arthritis patients' fluid and blood. In ankylosing spondylitis blood, a motif of roughly eight highly homologous TCR beta variants appeared characteristic.

V usage is TRBV6-5 and J usage is TRBJ2-7; 9 nucleotides agree with TRBD1. Input material: blood, either unsorted or a sorted T cell fraction (not recorded which). This TCR was recovered from a male donor with ankylosing spondylitis. CDR3 in DNA: TGTGCCAGCAGTATACCGGGACAGGGAAGGCAGTACTTC. As protein: CASSIPGQGRQYF.